This T cell receptor beta chain was obtained from a study of identical twins. Study conclusions and caveats: Those out-of-frame alpha sequences shared by twins showed an excess of low generation probability. Excess twin sharing in beta out-of-frame sequences was weaker.

cDNA carried unique molecular identifiers, and a universal primer site was added by template switching. One entry per CDR3 protein results from TCRdb running MiXCR on the 5' RACE reads. The table lists some 240,000 distinct CDR3 sequences, 8% to 11% of them singletons. Comments on this clonotype: Its matching antigen is unknown.

All donors were healthy Caucasians. Sequencing was done on a sample of memory T cells sorted from blood. This clonotype was obtained from a man aged 45-65 years in good health.

The CDR3 region has the DNA TGTGCCAGCAGCAAAAGCCCTCAAGAGACCCAGTACTTC. It yields the protein CASSKSPQETQYF. V gene TRBV4-2 combines with J gene TRBJ2-5; no reliable D call. The CDR3 is 13 amino acids. CDR1 and CDR2 (germline): LGHNA, YNFKEQ. V lost 5 bases and J 2 bases, leaving 9 bases between the germline ends.